The sequence of this T cell receptor beta chain was determined in a study of T cell repertoires in cytomegalovirus infection. TCRdb ran MiXCR on the reads and lists one entry per CDR3 protein. The table includes 200,000 or so distinct CDR3 sequences, under 30% detected once. The germline V gene has CDR1 DFQATT and CDR2 SNEGSKA (reference sequence). The germline V and J ends were trimmed by 3 bases and 1 base, with 15 bases remaining between them. The CDR3 loop spans 15 amino acids. This TCR came from a human donor in good health (CMV status not recorded). Some clones in this sample may be carry-over from other donors' samples. The chain joins TRBV20-1 to TRBJ1-2; D is perhaps TRBD1 (6 bases). The sequencing sample was made of PBMCs. CDR3 bases: TGCAGTGCTAGGGACTTTGGACAGTATAACTATGGCTACACCTTC. This sequence encodes CSARDFGQYNYGYTF.